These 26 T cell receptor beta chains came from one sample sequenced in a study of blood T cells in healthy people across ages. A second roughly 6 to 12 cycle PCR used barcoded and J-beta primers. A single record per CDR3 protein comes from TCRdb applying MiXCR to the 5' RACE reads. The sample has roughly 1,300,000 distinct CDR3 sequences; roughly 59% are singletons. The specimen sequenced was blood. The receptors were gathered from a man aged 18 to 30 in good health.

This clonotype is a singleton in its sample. The CDR3 region is CSVVPSGRSNTGELFF. In DNA form, the CDR3 reads TGCAGCGTTGTCCCTAGCGGGAGGTCGAACACCGGGGAGCTGTTTTTT. The chain couples TRBV29-1 to TRBJ2-2, with 11 nucleotides matching TRBD2. The CDR3 consists of 16 residues. The J segment lost 0 bases and the V segment lost 4 bases, leaving 4 bases of the junction unmatched. Germline values: CDR1 SQVTM, CDR2 ANQGSEA.

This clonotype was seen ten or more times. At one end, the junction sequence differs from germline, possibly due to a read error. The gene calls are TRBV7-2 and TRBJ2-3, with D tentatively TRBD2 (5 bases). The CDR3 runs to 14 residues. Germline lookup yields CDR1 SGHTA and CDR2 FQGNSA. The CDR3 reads CASSLAPGTDTQYF. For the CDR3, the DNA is TGTGCCAGCAGTTTAGCGCCGGGCACAGATACGCAGTATTTT.

The CDR3 reads CASVQGGNQPQHF. The CDR3 DNA follows: TGTGCCAGCGTCCAAGGGGGCAATCAGCCCCAGCATTTT. V is TRBV6-1 and J is TRBJ1-5; a possible D gene is TRBD1 (5 bases). Germline-derived CDR1 and CDR2 are MNHNS and SASEGT. Between the trimmed V and J ends, which lost 8 bases and 2 bases, there was a span of 10 bases. This CDR3 is built from 13 residues.

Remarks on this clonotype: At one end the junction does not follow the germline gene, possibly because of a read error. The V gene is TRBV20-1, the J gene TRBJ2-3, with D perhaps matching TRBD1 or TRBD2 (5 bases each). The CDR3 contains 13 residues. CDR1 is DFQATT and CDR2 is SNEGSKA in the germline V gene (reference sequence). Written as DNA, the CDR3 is TGTAGTGCTAGCCAGGGCTACACAGATACGCAGTATTTT. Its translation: CSASQGYTDTQYF.

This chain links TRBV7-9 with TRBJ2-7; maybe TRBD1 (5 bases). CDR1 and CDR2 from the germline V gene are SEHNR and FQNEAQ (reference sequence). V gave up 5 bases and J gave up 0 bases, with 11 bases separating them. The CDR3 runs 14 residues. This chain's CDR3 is CASSETEFSYEQYF. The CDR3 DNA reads TGTGCCAGCAGCGAGACAGAGTTCTCCTACGAGCAGTACTTC.

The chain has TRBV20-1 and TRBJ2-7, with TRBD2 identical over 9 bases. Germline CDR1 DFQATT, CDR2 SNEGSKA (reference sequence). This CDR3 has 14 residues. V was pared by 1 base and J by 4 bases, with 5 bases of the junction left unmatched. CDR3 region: CSARVSGSFYEQYF. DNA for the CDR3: TGCAGTGCTAGAGTTAGCGGGAGCTTTTACGAGCAGTACTTC.

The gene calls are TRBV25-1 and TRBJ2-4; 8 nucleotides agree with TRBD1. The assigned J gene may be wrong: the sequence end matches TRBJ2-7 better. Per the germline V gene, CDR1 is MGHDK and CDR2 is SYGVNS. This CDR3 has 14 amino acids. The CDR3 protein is CASSRTGKEGEQYF. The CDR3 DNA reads TGTGCCAGCAGTCGGACAGGGAAAGAAGGCGAGCAGTACTTC.

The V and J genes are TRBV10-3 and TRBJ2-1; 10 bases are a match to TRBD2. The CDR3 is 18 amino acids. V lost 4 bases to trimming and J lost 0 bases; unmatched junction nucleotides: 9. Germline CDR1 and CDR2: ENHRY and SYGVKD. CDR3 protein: CAISGVAGGFSSYNEQFF. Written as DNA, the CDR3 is TGTGCCATCAGTGGGGTAGCGGGGGGCTTTAGCTCCTACAATGAGCAGTTCTTC.

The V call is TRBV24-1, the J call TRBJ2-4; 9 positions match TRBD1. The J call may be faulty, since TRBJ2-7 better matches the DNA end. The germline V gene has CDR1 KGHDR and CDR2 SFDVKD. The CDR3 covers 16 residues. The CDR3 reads CATSTSPGQGFFEQYF. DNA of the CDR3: TGTGCCACCAGTACTTCGCCGGGACAGGGATTCTTCGAGCAGTACTTC.

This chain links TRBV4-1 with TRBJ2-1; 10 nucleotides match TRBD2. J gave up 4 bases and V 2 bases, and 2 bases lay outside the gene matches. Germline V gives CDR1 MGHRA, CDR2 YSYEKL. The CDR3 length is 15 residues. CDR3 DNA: TGCGCCAGCAGCCAATCTAGCGGGAGATACAATGAGCAGTTCTTC. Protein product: CASSQSSGRYNEQFF.

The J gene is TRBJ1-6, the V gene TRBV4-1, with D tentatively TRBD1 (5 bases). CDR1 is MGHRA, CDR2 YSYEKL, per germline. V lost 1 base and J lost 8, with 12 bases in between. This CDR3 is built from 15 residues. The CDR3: CASSQGWGEYSPLHF. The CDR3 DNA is TGCGCCAGCAGCCAAGGATGGGGGGAGTATTCACCCCTCCACTTT.

CDR3 in DNA: TGTGCCAGCAGGAACAGCAGAACTAGCGGGAGTGAGAATGAGCAGTACTTC. It yields the protein CASRNSRTSGSENEQYF. The chain has TRBV21-1 and TRBJ2-1; the table's D gene call, TRBD2, was not cross checked with the DNA. The J call may be mistaken, given a closer DNA end match to TRBJ2-7. TRBV21-1 is designated a pseudogene. CDR3 length equals 17 residues.

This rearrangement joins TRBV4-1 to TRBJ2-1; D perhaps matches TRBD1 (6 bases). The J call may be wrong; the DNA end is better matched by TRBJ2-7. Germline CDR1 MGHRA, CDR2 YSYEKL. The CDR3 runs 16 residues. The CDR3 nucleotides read TGCGCCAGCAGCCAAGGGGGGCAAATTGGATCCTACGAGCAGTACTTC. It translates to CASSQGGQIGSYEQYF.

This CDR3 is CASSTTSDEQYF. As DNA, the CDR3 is TGTGCCAGCAGCACCACTAGCGACGAGCAGTACTTC. This chain joins TRBV28 and TRBJ2-7, with 7 bases fitting TRBD2. V trimming: 6 bases; J trimming: 5 bases; junction bases outside the gene matches: 4. The CDR3 consists of 12 residues. Germline V gives CDR1 MDHEN, CDR2 SYDVKM.

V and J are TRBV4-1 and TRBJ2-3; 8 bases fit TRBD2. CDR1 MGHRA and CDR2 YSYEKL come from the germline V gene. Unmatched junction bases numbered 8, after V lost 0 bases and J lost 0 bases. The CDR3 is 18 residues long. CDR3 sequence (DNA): TGCGCCAGCAGCCAAGATGGAGTAGCGGGACGTAGCACAGATACGCAGTATTTT. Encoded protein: CASSQDGVAGRSTDTQYF.

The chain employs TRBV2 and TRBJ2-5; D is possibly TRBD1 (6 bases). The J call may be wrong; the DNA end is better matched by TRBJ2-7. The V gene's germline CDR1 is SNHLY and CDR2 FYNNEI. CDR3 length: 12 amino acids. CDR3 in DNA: TGTGCCAGCACGGACAGAGCCTACGAGCAGTACTTC. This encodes CASTDRAYEQYF.

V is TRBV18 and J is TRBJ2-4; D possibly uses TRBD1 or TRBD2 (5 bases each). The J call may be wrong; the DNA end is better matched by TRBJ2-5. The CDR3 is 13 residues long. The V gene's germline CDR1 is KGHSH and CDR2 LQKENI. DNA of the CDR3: TGTGCCAGCTTAGGGACCAATGCGGAGACCCAGTACTTC. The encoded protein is CASLGTNAETQYF.

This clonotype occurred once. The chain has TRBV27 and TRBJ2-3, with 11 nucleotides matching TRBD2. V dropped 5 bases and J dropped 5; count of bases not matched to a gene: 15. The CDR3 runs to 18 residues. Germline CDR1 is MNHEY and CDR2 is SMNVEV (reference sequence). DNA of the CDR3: TGTGCCAGCAGTCTAAAACGACTAGCGGGATCCTCGAGAGATACGCAGTATTTT. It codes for CASSLKRLAGSSRDTQYF.

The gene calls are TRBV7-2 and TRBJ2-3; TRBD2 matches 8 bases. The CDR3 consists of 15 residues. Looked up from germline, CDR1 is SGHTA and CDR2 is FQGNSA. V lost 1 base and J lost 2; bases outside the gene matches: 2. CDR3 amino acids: CASSLETSVTDTQYF. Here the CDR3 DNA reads TGTGCCAGCAGCTTAGAGACTAGCGTCACAGATACGCAGTATTTT. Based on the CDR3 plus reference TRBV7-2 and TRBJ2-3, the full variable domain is GAGVSQSPSNKVTEKGKDVELRCDPISGHTALYWYRQSLGQGLEFLIYFQGNSAPDKSGLPSDRFSAERTGGSVSTLTIQRTQQEDSAVYLCASSLETSVTDTQYFGPGTRLTVL.

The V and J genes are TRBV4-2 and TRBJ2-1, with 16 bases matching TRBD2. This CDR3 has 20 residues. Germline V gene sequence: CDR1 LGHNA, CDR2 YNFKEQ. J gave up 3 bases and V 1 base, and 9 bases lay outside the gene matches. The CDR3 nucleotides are TGTGCCAGCAGCCAAGTGCGGGGACTAGCGGGGGGGATAGACTACAATGAGCAGTTCTTC. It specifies CASSQVRGLAGGIDYNEQFF.

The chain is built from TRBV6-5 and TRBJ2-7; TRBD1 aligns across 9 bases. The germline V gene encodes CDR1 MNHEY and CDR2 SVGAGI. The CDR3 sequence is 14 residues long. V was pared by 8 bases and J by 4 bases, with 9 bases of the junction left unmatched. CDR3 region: CASRTPGQGYEQYF. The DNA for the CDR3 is TGTGCCAGCCGAACCCCGGGACAGGGATACGAGCAGTACTTC.

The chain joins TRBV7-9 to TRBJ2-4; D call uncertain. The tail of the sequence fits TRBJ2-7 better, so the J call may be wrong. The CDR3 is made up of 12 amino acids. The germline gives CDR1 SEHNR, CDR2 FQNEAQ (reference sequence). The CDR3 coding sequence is TGTGCCAGCAGCCGAGCTCGGGACGAGCAGTACTTC. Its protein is CASSRARDEQYF.

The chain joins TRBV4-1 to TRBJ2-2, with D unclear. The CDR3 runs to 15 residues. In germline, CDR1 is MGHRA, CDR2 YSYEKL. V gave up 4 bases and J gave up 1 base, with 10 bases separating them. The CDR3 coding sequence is TGCGCCAGCAGCCTGTACACCCAGAACACCGGGGAGCTGTTTTTT. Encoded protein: CASSLYTQNTGELFF.

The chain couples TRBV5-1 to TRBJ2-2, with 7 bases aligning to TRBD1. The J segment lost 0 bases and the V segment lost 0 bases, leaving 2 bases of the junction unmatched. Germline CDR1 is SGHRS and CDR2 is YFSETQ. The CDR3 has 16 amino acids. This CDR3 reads CASSLDTGANTGELFF. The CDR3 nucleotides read TGCGCCAGCAGCTTGGATACAGGGGCGAACACCGGGGAGCTGTTTTTT.

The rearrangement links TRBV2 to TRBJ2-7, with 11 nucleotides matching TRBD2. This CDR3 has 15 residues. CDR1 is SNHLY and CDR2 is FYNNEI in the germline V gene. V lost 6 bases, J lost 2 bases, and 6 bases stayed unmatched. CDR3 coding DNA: TGTGCCAGCAGATCGACTAGCGGGGCAACCTACGAGCAGTACTTC. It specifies CASRSTSGATYEQYF. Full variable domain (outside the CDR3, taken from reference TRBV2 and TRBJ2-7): EPEVTQTPSHQVTQMGQEVILRCVPISNHLYFYWYRQILGQKVEFLVSFYNNEISEKSEIFDDQFSVERPDGSNFTLKIRSTKLEDSAMYFCASRSTSGATYEQYFGPGTRLTVT.

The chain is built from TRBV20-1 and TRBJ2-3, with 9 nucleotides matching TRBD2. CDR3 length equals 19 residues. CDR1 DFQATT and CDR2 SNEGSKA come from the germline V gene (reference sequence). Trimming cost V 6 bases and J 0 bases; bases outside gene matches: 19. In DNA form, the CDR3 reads TGCAGTGCGGGGCGGTTAGCGGGGGCCTGGGGCTGGAGCACAGATACGCAGTATTTT. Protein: CSAGRLAGAWGWSTDTQYF.